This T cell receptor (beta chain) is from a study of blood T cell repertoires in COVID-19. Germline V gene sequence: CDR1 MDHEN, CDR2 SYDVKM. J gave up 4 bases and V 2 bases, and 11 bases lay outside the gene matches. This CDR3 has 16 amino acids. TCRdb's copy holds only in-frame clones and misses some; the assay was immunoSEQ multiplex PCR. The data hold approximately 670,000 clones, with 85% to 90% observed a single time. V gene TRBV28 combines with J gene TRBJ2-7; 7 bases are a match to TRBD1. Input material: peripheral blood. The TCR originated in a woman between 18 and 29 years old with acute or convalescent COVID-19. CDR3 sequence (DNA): TGTGCCAGCAGTTTACCTACCCGGGACAGATTGTACGAGCAGTACTTC. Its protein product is CASSLPTRDRLYEQYF.